The rows below give T cell receptor beta chains drawn from one sample of a study of monozygotic twins with inflammatory bowel disease. TCRdb processed the 5' RACE reads again and assigns one entry to each CDR3 protein, with no DNA. The sample spans about 330,000 distinct CDR3 sequences; the ten largest clones claim 2%. Sequencing was done on a sample of blood. The receptors stem from a human donor with ulcerative colitis or Crohn's disease, or a healthy co-twin of an affected twin (not recorded which). Each CDR3 is given with its conserved first and last residue. Each record gives: V gene, J gene, CDR3 protein.

TRBV27	TRBJ2-1	CASSGFLAGGYNEQFF
TRBV7-3	TRBJ2-7	CASSLGVSYEQYF
TRBV3-1	TRBJ1-1	CASSQAHRGEAFF
TRBV29-1	TRBJ2-7	CSVVLAGRVYEQYF
TRBV5-1	TRBJ2-1	CASSSLAGIPSDNEQFF
TRBV7-2	TRBJ1-5	CASSLTGTESNQPQHF
TRBV20-1	TRBJ1-5	CSASVGLLNQPQHF
TRBV7-2	TRBJ1-5	CASSLWGSGNQPQHF
TRBV5-1	TRBJ1-2	CASSQTGGGYGYTF
TRBV7-2	TRBJ1-1	CASSLAGSVQGWTEAFF
TRBV9	TRBJ2-3	CASGAGGPADTQYF
TRBV7-2	TRBJ2-5	CASSLESGSVQTQYF
TRBV5-1	TRBJ1-5	CASSLAGDQPQHF
TRBV29-1	TRBJ2-2	CSVEDGHSNTGELFF
TRBV30	TRBJ2-7	CAWSVSSSYEQYF
TRBV7-2	TRBJ1-6	CASSLATETGDDSPLHF
TRBV5-5	TRBJ1-1	CASSRTSTGPEAFF
TRBV2	TRBJ1-1	CASMSEKNTEAFF
TRBV7-6	TRBJ2-1	CASSLEFGHPTYNEQFF
TRBV20-1	TRBJ1-1	CSARGMFLLRNPNTEAFF
TRBV7-2	TRBJ2-1	CASSSSFPGEQFF
TRBV12-3/TRBV12-4	TRBJ2-7	CASSPLTSGGYYEQYF
TRBV7-9	TRBJ1-2	CASSHSDRDTNYGYTF
TRBV10-3	TRBJ2-3	CAINDWEDRTDTQYF
TRBV5-5	TRBJ1-6	CASSFSGSNSPLHF
TRBV9	TRBJ2-1	CASSVEDWNEQFF
TRBV28	TRBJ2-1	CASSRNRKSSYNEQFF
TRBV27	TRBJ2-7	CASSFGPGLEQYF
TRBV5-1	TRBJ2-5	CASSAYSPLTQYF
TRBV5-1	TRBJ1-1	CASKGETEAFF
TRBV6-1	TRBJ2-7	CASSELMGQNTYEQYF
TRBV20-1	TRBJ1-2	CSARRGSSGYGYTF
TRBV12-3/TRBV12-4	TRBJ2-5	CASRGGNQETQYF
TRBV7-9	TRBJ2-6	CASSSRGGSSGANVLTF
TRBV5-1	TRBJ2-3	CASHPGTANTDTQYF
TRBV20-1	TRBJ2-7	CSAYSGVSSYEQYF
TRBV7-2	TRBJ1-5	CASSQKGFSNQPQHF
TRBV29-1	TRBJ1-1	CSVGQGGTDAFF
TRBV20-1	TRBJ2-1	CSARDRDNGYNEQFF
TRBV20-1	TRBJ2-3	CSATDLAGVGDTQYF
TRBV9	TRBJ1-1	CASSVSSGAVREAFF